This TCR beta chain appears in the sequencing data of a study of CD8 T cells in ankylosing spondylitis. General study points: As reported, disease-linked clones showed significant enrichment in matched ankylosing spondylitis synovial fluid. CD8+ disease-linked clones were present at relatively low frequencies in blood. Both synovial fluid and blood in reactive arthritis had previously been reported to carry some motif variants.

Scientists made TCR beta libraries using quantitative 5'-RACE with molecular barcodes. Each CDR3 protein gets one entry after TCRdb re-called the 5' RACE reads with MiXCR. Among roughly 250,000 distinct CDR3 sequences listed, approximately 9% were seen once. Regarding this clonotype: The target antigen is unknown.

Sequencing used blood, either unsorted or a sorted T cell fraction (not recorded which). The sequence was collected from a male donor with ankylosing spondylitis or in good health (not recorded which).

The CDR3 DNA is TGTGCCAGCAGCCAAGATCGGTATAGGAAGGGACTAGCGGGACGAGAGACCCAGTACTTC. This gives the protein CASSQDRYRKGLAGRETQYF. This sequence joins TRBV14 and TRBJ2-5, with TRBD2 matching over 13 bases. Germline V gene data show CDR1 as SGHDN and CDR2 as FVKESK. CDR3 size: 20 residues. Unmatched junction bases numbered 14, after V lost 0 bases and J lost 4 bases.